The 15 T cell receptor beta chains in this list originate from one sample, sequenced in a study of cytomegalovirus exposure and HLA in healthy donors. Primers: 60 Vbeta forward and 13 Jbeta reverse. Profiled with immunoSEQ multiplex PCR; TCRdb holds only in-frame clones, not every one. Counted here are approximately 180,000 clones, 81% occurring once; the ten biggest clones make up 4.9%. The sequenced sample was PBMCs. The receptors derive from a woman younger than 30 in good health and CMV-seropositive.

The chain has TRBV13 and TRBJ1-2; perhaps TRBD1 as D (5 bases). The CDR3 spans 12 residues. V shed 5 bases and J shed 7 bases, with 11 bases lying between them. In germline, CDR1 is PRHDT, CDR2 FYEKMQ (reference sequence). CDR3: CASSTPGGGYTF. CDR3 DNA sequence: TGTGCCAGCAGCACGCCCGGGGGTGGCTACACCTTC.

The rearrangement joins TRBV4-2 to TRBJ2-7, with D perhaps TRBD1 (6 bases). V lost 1 base, J lost 2 bases, and 15 bases lay in between. The CDR3 has 16 amino acids. The germline V gene encodes CDR1 LGHNA and CDR2 YNFKEQ. The CDR3 is CASSQGVEQGTYEQYF. The CDR3 DNA is TGTGCCAGCAGCCAAGGAGTTGAACAGGGTACCTACGAGCAGTACTTC.

The chain couples TRBV28 to TRBJ2-7; D is perhaps TRBD1 (5 bases). The length of the CDR3 is 12 residues. CDR1 is MDHEN, CDR2 SYDVKM, per germline. The V and J ends lost 7 bases and 10 bases respectively, with 17 bases between them. CDR3 amino acids: CASTKMGPIQYF. CDR3 in DNA: TGTGCCAGCACCAAAATGGGGCCGATTCAGTACTTC.

The DNA for the CDR3 is TGTGCCAGCAGCCCACCCCAGCCTAGCGGGGGTAGCACAGATACGCAGTATTTT. Amino acid sequence: CASSPPQPSGGSTDTQYF. V usage is TRBV7-8 and J usage is TRBJ2-3, with 10 bases lining up with TRBD2. The V and J ends lost 5 bases and 0 bases, in that order; junction bases with no gene match: 11. The CDR3 has 18 residues. Per the germline V gene, CDR1 is SGHVS and CDR2 is FQNEAQ.

The J gene is TRBJ2-1, the V gene TRBV6-1; 11 bases fit TRBD2. CDR1 is MNHNS, CDR2 SASEGT, per germline. The V segment lost 7 bases and the J segment 6 bases; nucleotides outside the gene matches: 8. The CDR3 length is 15 residues. The CDR3 nucleotides are TGTGCCAGCACGTCACTAGCGGGGGAGCTCAATGAGCAGTTCTTC. Translating it yields CASTSLAGELNEQFF.

The chain is built from TRBV4-3 and TRBJ1-2; TRBD1 is a possible D gene (5 bases). There are 17 residues in the CDR3. Germline V lookup: CDR1 LGHNA, CDR2 YSLEER. Trimming took 0 bases from V and 6 from J, leaving 20 bases between them. Written as DNA, the CDR3 is TGCGCCAGCAGCCAAGATCTTGTTCGGGGGTTAATGGATGGCTACACCTTC. Translation gives CASSQDLVRGLMDGYTF.

The V call is TRBV18, the J call TRBJ1-1; D call uncertain. Trimming took 2 bases from V and 9 from J, leaving 13 bases between them. Germline V gene data show CDR1 as KGHSH and CDR2 as LQKENI. This CDR3 spans 13 amino acids. The CDR3 DNA follows: TGTGCCAGCTCACCAAATTTGGCGGATCAAGCTTTCTTT. Translation gives CASSPNLADQAFF.

CDR3: CASSYSSGGVYEQYF. Written as DNA, the CDR3 is TGTGCCAGCAGTTACTCGAGCGGGGGGGTCTACGAGCAGTACTTC. The chain links TRBV6-5 to TRBJ2-7; 10 nucleotides align to TRBD2. The CDR3 length is 15 residues. V was pared by 0 bases and J by 3 bases, with 2 bases of the junction left unmatched. CDR1 is MNHEY and CDR2 is SVGAGI in the germline V gene.

This sequence joins TRBV5-8 and TRBJ1-1; no clear D gene. The CDR3 length is 11 residues. The germline V gene has CDR1 SGHTS and CDR2 YDEGEE. Trimming removed 4 bases at V and 8 bases at J, with 9 bases between. The CDR3 DNA follows: TGTGCCAGCAGCGTCAGGTTGGAAGCTTTCTTT. Translating gives CASSVRLEAFF.

The chain joins TRBV4-3 to TRBJ2-7, with TRBD1 identical over 8 bases. This CDR3 comprises 15 residues. V was clipped by 2 bases and J by 2 bases; unmatched bases: 5. CDR1 and CDR2 from the germline V gene are LGHNA and YSLEER. The CDR3 loop reads CASSQYRGSPYEQYF. In nucleotides, the CDR3 is TGCGCCAGCAGCCAATACAGGGGGTCCCCCTACGAGCAGTACTTC.

The chain joins TRBV29-1 to TRBJ1-2, with D hard to call. V lost 2 bases, J lost 4 bases, and 11 bases lay in between. The CDR3 is 13 residues long. CDR1 SQVTM and CDR2 ANQGSEA come from the germline V gene. CDR3 sequence (DNA): TGCAGCGTTGAACGCACAGACCGCTATGGCTACACCTTC. Protein sequence: CSVERTDRYGYTF.

The CDR3 DNA follows: TGCGCCAGCAGCCAAGGGGACAGGGATGGCTACACCTTC. Translation gives CASSQGDRDGYTF. The chain couples TRBV4-3 to TRBJ1-2; 9 bases match TRBD1. The CDR3 consists of 13 residues. The ends lost 1 base at V and 6 bases at J; junction bases unmatched: 0. Germline V gene data show CDR1 as LGHNA and CDR2 as YSLEER.

The genes are TRBV5-6 and TRBJ1-2; 8 nucleotides agree with TRBD1. This CDR3 spans 16 amino acids. Germline V gene lookup returns CDR1 SGHDT and CDR2 YYEEEE. J gave up 3 bases and V 3 bases, and 10 bases lay outside the gene matches. The CDR3 here is CASSWGATGEDYGYTF. Here the CDR3 DNA reads TGTGCCAGCAGCTGGGGTGCGACAGGGGAAGACTATGGCTACACCTTC.

This clone was seen a handful of times. The gene calls are TRBV6-5 and TRBJ1-5, with TRBD1 matching 7 bases. Germline CDR1 MNHEY, CDR2 SVGAGI. Unmatched junction bases numbered 4, after V lost 6 bases and J lost 2 bases. There are 14 residues in the CDR3. The CDR3 region is CASRDRVGNQPQHF. The CDR3 nucleotides read TGTGCCAGCAGAGACAGGGTTGGCAATCAGCCCCAGCATTTT.

This chain uses TRBV9 with TRBJ2-7; 8 bases fit TRBD1. This CDR3 is built from 14 residues. Germline CDR1 reads SGDLS; CDR2 reads YYNGEE. After removal of 3 bases from V and 5 bases from J, the junction contained 7 bases not matched to a gene. CDR3 loop: CASSARTGNNEQYF. In nucleotides, the CDR3 is TGTGCCAGCAGCGCACGGACAGGGAACAACGAGCAGTACTTC.